The clone carrying this T cell receptor (beta chain) was counted once. The source of the sample is a study of T cell changes during pregnancy in multiple sclerosis. The repertoire was sequenced with immunoSEQ multiplex PCR; TCRdb's copy has only in-frame clones and lacks some. The top ten hold more than 0.5% of the sample, which has approximately 41,000 clones, around 87% seen once. Unmatched junction bases numbered 4, after V lost 0 bases and J lost 2 bases. The CDR3 has 16 residues. The germline CDR1 and CDR2 sequences are SGHRS and YFSETQ. The sequence came from a female donor with multiple sclerosis, enrolled in a pregnancy study. Here the sequenced sample was CD4+ T cells from peripheral blood mononuclear cells, taken in the second trimester of pregnancy. V and J are TRBV5-1 and TRBJ2-3; 9 positions match TRBD2. CDR3 in DNA: TGCGCCAGCAGCTTGGGTCTAGCGGGGATCACAGATACGCAGTATTTT. The encoded protein is CASSLGLAGITDTQYF.